The present entry profiles one T cell receptor (beta chain) with its context. Its matching antigen is unknown. The genes are named according to mouse. The read gets to within 1 residue of the CDR3 end, and the germline J gene fills in the rest. CDR1 is GKSSPN, CDR2 SITVG, per germline. J was trimmed by 2 bases and V by 3 bases; bases with no gene match: 9. The CDR3 sequence is 16 residues long. The assay was immunoSEQ multiplex PCR, and TCRdb's table has in-frame clones only and misses some. The sample includes tens of thousands of clones, approximately 77% of them seen just once. The data were obtained in a study of tissue T cells after allogeneic stem cell transplantation. Findings and caveats of the study: Across patients, clones rarely overlapped, yet motif clusters were shared tissue-specifically. Tissue-detected TCR repertoire was only partly captured by blood and spleen T cells. Anatomically similar tissues had similar TCR repertoires within each patient.

Material for sequencing was spleen. This receptor was identified in a female BALB/c mouse in good health. The mice in this strain carry MHC haplotype H2-d. The V gene is TRBV31, the J gene TRBJ2-5; 9 nucleotides match TRBD2. This CDR3 is CAWRRSWGGVQDTQYF. The CDR3 bases that were read are TGTGCCTGGAGGAGGAGCTGGGGGGGTGTCCAAGACACCCAGTAC.